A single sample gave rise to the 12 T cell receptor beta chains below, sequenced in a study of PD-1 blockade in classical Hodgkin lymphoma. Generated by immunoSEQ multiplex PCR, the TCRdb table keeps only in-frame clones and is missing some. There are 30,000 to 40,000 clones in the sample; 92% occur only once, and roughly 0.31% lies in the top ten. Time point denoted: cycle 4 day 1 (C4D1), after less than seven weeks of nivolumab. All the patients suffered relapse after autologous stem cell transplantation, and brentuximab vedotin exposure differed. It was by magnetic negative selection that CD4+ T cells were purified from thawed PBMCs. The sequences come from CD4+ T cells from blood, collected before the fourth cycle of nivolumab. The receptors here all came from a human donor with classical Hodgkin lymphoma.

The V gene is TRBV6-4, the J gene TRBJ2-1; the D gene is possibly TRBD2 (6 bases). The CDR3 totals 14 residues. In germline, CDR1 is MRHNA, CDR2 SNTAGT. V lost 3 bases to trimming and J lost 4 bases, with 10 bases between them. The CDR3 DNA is TGTGCCAGCAGTGAAGGGGAGGAGTACAATGAGCAGTTCTTC. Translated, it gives CASSEGEEYNEQFF.

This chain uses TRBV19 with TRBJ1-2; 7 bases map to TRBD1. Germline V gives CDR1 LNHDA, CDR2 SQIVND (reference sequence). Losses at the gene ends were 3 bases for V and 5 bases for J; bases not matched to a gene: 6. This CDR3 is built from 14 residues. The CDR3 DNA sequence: TGTGCCAGTAGTATGGTGGGACAGACTTATGGCTACACCTTC. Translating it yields CASSMVGQTYGYTF.

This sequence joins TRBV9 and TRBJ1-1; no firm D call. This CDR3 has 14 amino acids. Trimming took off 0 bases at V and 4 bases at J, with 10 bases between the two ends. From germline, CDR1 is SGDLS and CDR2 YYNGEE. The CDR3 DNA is TGTGCCAGCAGCGTAGCTGTGAAAGGCACTGAAGCTTTCTTT. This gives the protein CASSVAVKGTEAFF.

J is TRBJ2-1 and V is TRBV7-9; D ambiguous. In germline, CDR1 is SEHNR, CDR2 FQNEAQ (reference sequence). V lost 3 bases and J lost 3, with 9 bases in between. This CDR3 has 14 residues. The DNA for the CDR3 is TGTGCCAGCAGCTTCCCCACGGTCTACAATGAGCAGTTCTTC. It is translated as CASSFPTVYNEQFF.

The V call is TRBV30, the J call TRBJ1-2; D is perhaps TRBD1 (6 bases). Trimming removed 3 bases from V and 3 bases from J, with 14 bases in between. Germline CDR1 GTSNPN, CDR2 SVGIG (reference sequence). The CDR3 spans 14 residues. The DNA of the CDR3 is TGTGCCTGGAGCTTGCAGGGGTTGGACTATGGCTACACCTTC. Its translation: CAWSLQGLDYGYTF. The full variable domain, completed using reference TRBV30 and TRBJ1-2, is SQTIHQWPATLVQPVGSPLSLECTVEGTSNPNLYWYRQAAGRGLQLLFYSVGIGQISSEVPQNLSASRPQDRQFILSSKKLLLSDSGFYLCAWSLQGLDYGYTFGSGTRLTVV.

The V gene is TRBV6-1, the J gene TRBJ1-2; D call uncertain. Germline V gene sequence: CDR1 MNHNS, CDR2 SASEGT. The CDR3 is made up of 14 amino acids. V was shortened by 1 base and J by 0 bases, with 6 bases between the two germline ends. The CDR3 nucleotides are TGTGCCAGCAGTGAAGGGTTGACTAACTATGGCTACACCTTC. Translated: CASSEGLTNYGYTF.

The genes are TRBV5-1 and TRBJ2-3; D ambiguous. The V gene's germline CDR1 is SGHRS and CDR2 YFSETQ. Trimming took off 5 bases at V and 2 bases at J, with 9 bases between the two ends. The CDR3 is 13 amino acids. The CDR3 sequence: CASRVDATDTQYF. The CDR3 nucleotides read TGCGCCAGCAGGGTGGACGCCACAGATACGCAGTATTTT.

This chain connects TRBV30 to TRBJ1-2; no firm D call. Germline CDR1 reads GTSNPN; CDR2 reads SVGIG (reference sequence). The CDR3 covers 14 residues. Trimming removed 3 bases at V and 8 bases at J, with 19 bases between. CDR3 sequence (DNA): TGTGCCTGGAGCCATACAACTACAGTTTCAGGCTACACCTTC. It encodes CAWSHTTTVSGYTF.

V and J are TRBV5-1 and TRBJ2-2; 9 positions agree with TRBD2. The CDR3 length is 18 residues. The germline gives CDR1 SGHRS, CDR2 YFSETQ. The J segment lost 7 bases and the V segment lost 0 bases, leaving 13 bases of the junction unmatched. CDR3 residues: CASSLDTLAGGRNGELFF. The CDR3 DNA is TGCGCCAGCAGCTTGGATACTTTGGCGGGAGGGCGGAACGGGGAGCTGTTTTTT.

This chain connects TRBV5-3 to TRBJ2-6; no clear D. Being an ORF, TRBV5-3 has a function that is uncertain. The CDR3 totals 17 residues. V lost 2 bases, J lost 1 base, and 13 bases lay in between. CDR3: CARSFWWVASGANVLTF. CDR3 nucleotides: TGTGCCAGAAGCTTTTGGTGGGTGGCGTCTGGGGCCAACGTCCTGACTTTC.

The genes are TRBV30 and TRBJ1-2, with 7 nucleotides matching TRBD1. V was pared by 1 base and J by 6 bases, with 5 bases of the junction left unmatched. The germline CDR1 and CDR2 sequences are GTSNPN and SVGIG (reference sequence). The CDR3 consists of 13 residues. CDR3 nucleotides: TGTGCCTGGAGTGCCACAGGGGTAGATGGCTACACCTTC. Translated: CAWSATGVDGYTF.

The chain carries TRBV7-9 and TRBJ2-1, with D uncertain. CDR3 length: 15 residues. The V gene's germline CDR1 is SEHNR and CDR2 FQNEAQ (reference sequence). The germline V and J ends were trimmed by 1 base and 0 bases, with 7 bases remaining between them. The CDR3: CASSLGVSSYNEQFF. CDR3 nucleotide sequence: TGTGCCAGCAGCTTAGGGGTGAGCTCCTACAATGAGCAGTTCTTC.